These T cell receptor beta chains were read from a single sample in a study of cytotoxic CD8 clonotypes in ibrutinib-treated CLL. Clones were read by immunoSEQ multiplex PCR, and TCRdb kept only the in-frame ones, dropping some. The sample comprises about 50,000 clones, 57% of which are singletons, and 28% rests with the top ten. The source material was PBMCs, sampled after 24 months of ibrutinib treatment. Every receptor here comes from a human donor with chronic lymphocytic leukemia. Each CDR3 is given with its conserved first and last residue. The order of the fields is J gene, V gene, D gene, clone size, CDR3 protein, CDR3 DNA. The D gene is left open where the match is weak. Size is stated for part of the rows, as once, few or many counts, or as a class when the clone is expanded.

TRBJ2-2 | TRBV5-4 | TRBD2 | NA | CASSPPSPLAGGRPGELFF | TGTGCCAGCAGCCCTCCATCCCCGCTAGCGGGGGGCCGTCCCGGGGAGCTGTTTTTT
TRBJ1-2 | TRBV28 | NA | few | CASSLAGYGYTF | TGTGCCAGCAGTTTGGCCGGCTATGGCTACACCTTC
TRBJ1-2 | TRBV2 | NA | NA | CASREQNYGYTF | TGTGCCAGCAGGGAACAGAACTATGGCTACACCTTC
TRBJ1-6 | TRBV7-9 | NA | NA | CASSPGGAPLHF | TGTGCCAGCAGCCCCGGGGGGGCACCCCTCCACTTT
TRBJ2-3 | TRBV5-1 | NA | few | CASSFTTATDTQYF | TGCGCCAGCAGCTTTACTACAGCGACAGATACGCAGTATTTT
TRBJ1-1 | TRBV9 | NA | NA | CASSVGGPTVAEAFF | TGTGCCAGCAGCGTAGGTGGACCTACGGTCGCTGAAGCTTTCTTT
TRBJ2-1 | TRBV5-1 | TRBD2 | few | CASQATPGLASDEQFF | TGCGCCAGCCAAGCAACTCCGGGACTAGCCAGTGATGAGCAGTTCTTC
TRBJ1-2 | TRBV5-5 | NA | once | CASSLDVEYGYTF | TGTGCCAGCAGCTTAGACGTTGAGTATGGCTACACCTTC
TRBJ1-1 | TRBV11-3 | NA | few | CASSQQGPDTEAFF | TGTGCCAGCAGCCAACAGGGCCCCGACACTGAAGCTTTCTTT
TRBJ1-2 | TRBV5-1 | NA | NA | CASSPDSFSGYTF | TGCGCCAGCAGCCCGGACAGTTTCAGCGGCTACACCTTC
TRBJ2-1 | TRBV25-1 | NA | NA | CASSDFGTRGNEQFF | TGTGCCAGCAGTGATTTCGGGACCAGAGGGAATGAGCAGTTCTTC
TRBJ1-3 | TRBV25-1 | NA | NA | CASSGSDRLSF | TGTGCCAGCAGTGGCTCCGACAGGCTATCTTTT
TRBJ1-6 | TRBV5-6 | TRBD1 | NA | CASSGTGAFTYNSPLHF | TGTGCCAGCAGCGGAACAGGGGCTTTCACCTATAATTCACCCCTCCACTTT
TRBJ2-7 | TRBV7-6 | NA | NA | CASSNTPYEQYF | TGTGCCAGCAGCAATACCCCCTACGAGCAGTACTTC
TRBJ2-1 | TRBV5-1 | NA | NA | CASSLEDLSYNEQFF | TGCGCCAGCAGCTTAGAGGATCTCTCCTACAATGAGCAGTTCTTC
TRBJ1-1 | TRBV7-7 | NA | NA | CASSLVRGANTEAFF | TGTGCCAGCAGCTTAGTGAGGGGGGCGAACACTGAAGCTTTCTTT
TRBJ2-2 | TRBV6-5 | NA | NA | CASVKRVTNTGELFF | TGTGCCAGCGTTAAACGGGTAACGAACACCGGGGAGCTGTTTTTT
TRBJ1-2 | TRBV28 | NA | NA | CASSLSARRSYTF | TGTGCCAGCAGTTTATCGGCGCGAAGGTCGTACACCTTC
TRBJ2-2 | TRBV7-9 | TRBD2 | few | CASRSSSGGSSGELFF | TGTGCCAGCAGATCCTCTAGCGGGGGGAGTTCCGGGGAGCTGTTTTTT
TRBJ2-3 | TRBV11-2 | TRBD1 | many | CASSLAGQVSMTDTQYF | TGTGCCAGCAGTTTAGCCGGACAGGTCTCTATGACAGATACGCAGTATTTT
TRBJ1-2 | TRBV4-2 | NA | NA | CASSQGTGKDNYGYTF | TGTGCCAGCAGCCAAGGAACAGGGAAGGATAACTATGGCTACACCTTC
TRBJ2-5 | TRBV27 | TRBD2 | once | CASSLIAGTETQYF | TGTGCCAGCAGTTTAATAGCGGGGACAGAGACCCAGTACTTC
TRBJ1-2 | TRBV28 | NA | NA | CASSPPRANRGYTF | TGTGCCAGCAGTCCCCCCAGGGCTAATAGGGGCTACACCTTC
TRBJ1-3 | TRBV29-1 | TRBD1 | NA | CSVQGARGNTIYF | TGCAGCGTACAGGGGGCTCGTGGAAACACCATATATTTT
TRBJ2-5 | TRBV5-6 | NA | NA | CASSLLGKKTQYF | TGTGCCAGCAGCTTGCTTGGGAAAAAGACCCAGTACTTC
TRBJ1-4 | TRBV5-1 | TRBD1 | NA | CASSLGTGSNEKLFF | TGCGCCAGCAGCTTAGGGACAGGGTCCAATGAAAAACTGTTTTTT
TRBJ2-3 | TRBV5-1 | NA | NA | CASSELAFRPDTQYF | TGCGCCAGCAGCGAACTAGCTTTCCGGCCAGATACGCAGTATTTT
TRBJ2-1 | TRBV2 | NA | few | CASSERDLRRFF | TGTGCCAGCAGTGAGCGGGACCTGAGGAGGTTCTTC
TRBJ2-5 | TRBV29-1 | TRBD1 | many | CSVGGQQETQYF | TGCAGCGTTGGGGGACAGCAAGAGACCCAGTACTTC
TRBJ1-2 | TRBV9 | NA | few | CASSAAGDYGYTF | TGTGCCAGCAGCGCCGCAGGGGACTATGGCTACACCTTC
TRBJ2-3 | TRBV29-1 | TRBD1 | NA | CSVPTGGNTQYF | TGCAGCGTCCCCACAGGGGGTAATACGCAGTATTTT
TRBJ2-3 | TRBV4-2 | NA | NA | CASSPNSDTQYF | TGTGCCAGCAGCCCCAATTCAGATACGCAGTATTTT
TRBJ2-5 | TRBV15 | NA | NA | CATSRAGDKETQYF | TGTGCCACCAGCAGAGCGGGGGACAAAGAGACCCAGTACTTC
TRBJ2-1 | TRBV12-5 | NA | few | CASGPPGSSYNEQFF | TGTGCTAGTGGTCCCCCGGGTAGCTCCTACAATGAGCAGTTCTTC
TRBJ2-2 | TRBV4-1 | NA | NA | CASSQDSGYMTTQGRAGELFF | TGCGCCAGCAGCCAAGATTCCGGGTACATGACAACGCAGGGGCGCGCCGGGGAGCTGTTTTTT
TRBJ1-6 | TRBV6-1 | TRBD1 | NA | CASANRGLNSPLHF | TGTGCCAGCGCAAACAGGGGGCTTAATTCACCCCTCCACTTT
TRBJ1-2 | TRBV5-4 | NA | many | CASSLDRSVYGYTF | TGTGCCAGCAGCTTGGACAGGTCGGTCTATGGCTACACCTTC
TRBJ2-7 | TRBV19 | NA | many | CASSSPGSYEQYF | TGTGCCAGTAGTTCCCCAGGGAGCTACGAGCAGTACTTC
TRBJ2-3 | TRBV5-1 | NA | NA | CASSPGGGLTDTQYF | TGCGCCAGCAGCCCTGGGGGAGGCTTAACAGATACGCAGTATTTT
TRBJ2-7 | TRBV9 | TRBD1 | NA | CASSAWDRAHEQYF | TGTGCCAGCAGCGCCTGGGACAGGGCTCACGAGCAGTACTTC
TRBJ2-3 | TRBV5-1 | TRBD1 | NA | CASSYGTGITDTQYF | TGCGCCAGCAGCTACGGGACAGGGATCACAGATACGCAGTATTTT